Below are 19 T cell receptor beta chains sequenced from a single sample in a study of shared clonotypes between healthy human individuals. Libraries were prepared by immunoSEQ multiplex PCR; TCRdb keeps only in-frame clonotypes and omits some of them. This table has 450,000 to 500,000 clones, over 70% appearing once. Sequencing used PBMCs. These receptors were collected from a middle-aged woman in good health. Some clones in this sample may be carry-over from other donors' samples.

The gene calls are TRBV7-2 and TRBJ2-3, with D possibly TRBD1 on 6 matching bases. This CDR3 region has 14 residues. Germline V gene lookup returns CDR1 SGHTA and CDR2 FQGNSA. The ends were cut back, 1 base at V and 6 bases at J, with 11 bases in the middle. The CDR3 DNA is TGTGCCAGCAGCTTAGTGTCTAGGGGGGATACGCAGTATTTT. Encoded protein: CASSLVSRGDTQYF. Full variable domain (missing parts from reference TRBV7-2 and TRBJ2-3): GAGVSQSPSNKVTEKGKDVELRCDPISGHTALYWYRQSLGQGLEFLIYFQGNSAPDKSGLPSDRFSAERTGGSVSTLTIQRTQQEDSAVYLCASSLVSRGDTQYFGPGTRLTVL.

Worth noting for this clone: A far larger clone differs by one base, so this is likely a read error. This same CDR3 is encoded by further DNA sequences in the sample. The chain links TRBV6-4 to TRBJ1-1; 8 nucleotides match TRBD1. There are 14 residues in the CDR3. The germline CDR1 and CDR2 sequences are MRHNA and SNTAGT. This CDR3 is CASSEGQENTEAFF. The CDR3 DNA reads TGTGCCAGCAGTGAGGGACAGGAGAACACTGAAGCCTTCTTT.

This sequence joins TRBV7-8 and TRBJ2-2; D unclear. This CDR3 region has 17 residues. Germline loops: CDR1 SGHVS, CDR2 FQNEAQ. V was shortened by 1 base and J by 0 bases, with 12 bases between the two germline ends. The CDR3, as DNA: TGTGCCAGCAGCTTAGATGGAGAGACAACGAACACCGGGGAGCTGTTTTTT. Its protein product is CASSLDGETTNTGELFF.

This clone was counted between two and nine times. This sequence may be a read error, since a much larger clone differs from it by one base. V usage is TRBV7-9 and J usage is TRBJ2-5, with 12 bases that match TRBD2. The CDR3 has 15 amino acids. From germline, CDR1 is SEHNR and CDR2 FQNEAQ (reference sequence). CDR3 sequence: CASTILAGGGETRYF. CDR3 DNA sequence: TGTGCCAGCACGATACTAGCGGGAGGAGGTGAGACCCGGTACTTC.

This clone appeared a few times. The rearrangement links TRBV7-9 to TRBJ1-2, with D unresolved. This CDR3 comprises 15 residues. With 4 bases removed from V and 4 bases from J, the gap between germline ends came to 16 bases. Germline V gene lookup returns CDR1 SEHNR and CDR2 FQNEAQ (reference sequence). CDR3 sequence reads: CASSSPNSSPYGYTF. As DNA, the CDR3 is TGTGCCAGCAGCTCACCAAACAGTTCCCCCTATGGCTACACCTTC. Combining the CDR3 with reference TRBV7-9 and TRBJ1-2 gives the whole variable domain DTGVSQNPRHKITKRGQNVTFRCDPISEHNRLYWYRQTLGQGPEFLTYFQNEAQLEKSRLLSDRFSAERPKGSFSTLEIQRTEQGDSAMYLCASSSPNSSPYGYTFGSGTRLTVV.

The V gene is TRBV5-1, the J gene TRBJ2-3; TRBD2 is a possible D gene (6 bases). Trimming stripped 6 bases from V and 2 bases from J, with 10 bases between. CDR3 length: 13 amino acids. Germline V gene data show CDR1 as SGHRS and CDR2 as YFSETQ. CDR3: CASTAGTTDTQYF. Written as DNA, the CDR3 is TGCGCCAGCACAGCGGGTACCACAGATACGCAGTATTTT.

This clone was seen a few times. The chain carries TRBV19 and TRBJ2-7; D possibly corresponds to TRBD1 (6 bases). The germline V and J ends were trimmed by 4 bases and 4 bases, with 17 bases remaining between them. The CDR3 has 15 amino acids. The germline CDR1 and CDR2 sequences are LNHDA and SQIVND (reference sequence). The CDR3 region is CASSTKLGQLYEQYF. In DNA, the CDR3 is TGTGCCAGTAGTACAAAACTCGGACAGCTATACGAGCAGTACTTC.

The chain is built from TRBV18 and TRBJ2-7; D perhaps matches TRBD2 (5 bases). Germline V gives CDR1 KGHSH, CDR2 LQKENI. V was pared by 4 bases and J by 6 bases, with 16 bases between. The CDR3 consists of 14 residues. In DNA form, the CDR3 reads TGTGCCAGCTCACTCCCGATCGAGGGTGGCGAGCAGTACTTC. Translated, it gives CASSLPIEGGEQYF.

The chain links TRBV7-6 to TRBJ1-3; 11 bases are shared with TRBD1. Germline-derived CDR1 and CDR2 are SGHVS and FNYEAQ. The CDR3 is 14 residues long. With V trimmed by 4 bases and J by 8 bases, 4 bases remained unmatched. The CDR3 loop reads CASSSPGQGDTIYF. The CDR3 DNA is TGTGCCAGCAGCTCCCCGGGACAGGGGGACACCATATATTTT.

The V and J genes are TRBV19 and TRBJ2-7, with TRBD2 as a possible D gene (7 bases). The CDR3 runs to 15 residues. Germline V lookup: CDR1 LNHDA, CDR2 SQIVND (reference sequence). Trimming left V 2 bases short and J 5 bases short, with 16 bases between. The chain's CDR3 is CASSIMAGANHEQYF. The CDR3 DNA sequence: TGTGCCAGTAGTATAATGGCGGGGGCGAATCACGAGCAGTACTTC. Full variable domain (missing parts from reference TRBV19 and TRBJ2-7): DGGITQSPKYLFRKEGQNVTLSCEQNLNHDAMYWYRQDPGQGLRLIYYSQIVNDFQKGDIAEGYSVSREKKESFPLTVTSAQKNPTAFYLCASSIMAGANHEQYFGPGTRLTVT.

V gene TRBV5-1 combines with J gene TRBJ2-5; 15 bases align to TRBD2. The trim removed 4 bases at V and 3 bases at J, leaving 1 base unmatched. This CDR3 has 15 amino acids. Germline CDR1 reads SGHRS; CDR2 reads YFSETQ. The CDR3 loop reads CASSRTSGREETQYF. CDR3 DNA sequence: TGCGCCAGCAGCCGGACTAGCGGGAGGGAAGAGACCCAGTACTTC.

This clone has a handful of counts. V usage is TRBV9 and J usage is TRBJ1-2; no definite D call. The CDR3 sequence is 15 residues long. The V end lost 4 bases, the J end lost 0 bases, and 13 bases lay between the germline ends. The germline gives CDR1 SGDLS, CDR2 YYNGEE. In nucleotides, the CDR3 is TGTGCCAGCAGCCCAAGCTGGTCCTCTAACTATGGCTACACCTTC. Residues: CASSPSWSSNYGYTF.

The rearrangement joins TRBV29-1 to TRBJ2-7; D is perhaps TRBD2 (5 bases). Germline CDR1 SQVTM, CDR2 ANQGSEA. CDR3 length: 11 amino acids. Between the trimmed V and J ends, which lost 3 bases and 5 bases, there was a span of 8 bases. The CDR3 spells CSVEVGDEQYF. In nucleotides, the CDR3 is TGCAGCGTTGAGGTCGGGGACGAGCAGTACTTC.

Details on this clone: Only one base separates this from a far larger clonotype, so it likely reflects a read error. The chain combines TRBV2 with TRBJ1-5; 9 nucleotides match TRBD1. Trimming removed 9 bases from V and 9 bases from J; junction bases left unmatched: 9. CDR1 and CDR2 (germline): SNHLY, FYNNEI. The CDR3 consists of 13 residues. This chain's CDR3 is CASHGTGKAPQHF. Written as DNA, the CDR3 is TGTGCCAGTCACGGGACAGGGAAGGCGCCCCAGCATTTT.

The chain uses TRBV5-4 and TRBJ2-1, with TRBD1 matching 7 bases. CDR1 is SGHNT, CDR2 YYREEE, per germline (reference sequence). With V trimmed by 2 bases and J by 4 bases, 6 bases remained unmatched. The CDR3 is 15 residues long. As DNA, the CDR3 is TGTGCCAGCAGCTTATTCCGGGACAGATACAATGAGCAGTTCTTC. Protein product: CASSLFRDRYNEQFF.

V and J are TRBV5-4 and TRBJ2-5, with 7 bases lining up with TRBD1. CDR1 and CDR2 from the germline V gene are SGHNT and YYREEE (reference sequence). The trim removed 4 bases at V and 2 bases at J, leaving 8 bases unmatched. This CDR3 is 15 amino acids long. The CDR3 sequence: CASSGGTAVQETQYF. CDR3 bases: TGTGCCAGCAGCGGTGGGACAGCGGTACAAGAGACCCAGTACTTC.

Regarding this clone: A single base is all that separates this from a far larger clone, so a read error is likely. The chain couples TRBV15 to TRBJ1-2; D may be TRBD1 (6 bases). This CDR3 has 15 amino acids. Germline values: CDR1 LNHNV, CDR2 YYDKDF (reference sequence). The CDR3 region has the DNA TGTGCCACCATCAGAGCGAGGGGGGACTACTATGGCTACACCTTC. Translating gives CATIRARGDYYGYTF.

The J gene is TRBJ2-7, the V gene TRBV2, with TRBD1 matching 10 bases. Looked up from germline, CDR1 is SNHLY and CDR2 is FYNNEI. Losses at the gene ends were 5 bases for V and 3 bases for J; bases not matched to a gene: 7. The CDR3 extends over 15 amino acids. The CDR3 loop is CASSSPGQGNYEQYF. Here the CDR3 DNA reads TGTGCCAGCAGTTCTCCGGGACAGGGGAACTACGAGCAGTACTTC.

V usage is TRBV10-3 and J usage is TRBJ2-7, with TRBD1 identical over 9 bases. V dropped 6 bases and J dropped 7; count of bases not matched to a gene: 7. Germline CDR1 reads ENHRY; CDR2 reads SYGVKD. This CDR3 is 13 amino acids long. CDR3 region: CAIRGTGPSEQYF. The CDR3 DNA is TGTGCCATCAGGGGGACAGGGCCAAGTGAGCAGTACTTC.